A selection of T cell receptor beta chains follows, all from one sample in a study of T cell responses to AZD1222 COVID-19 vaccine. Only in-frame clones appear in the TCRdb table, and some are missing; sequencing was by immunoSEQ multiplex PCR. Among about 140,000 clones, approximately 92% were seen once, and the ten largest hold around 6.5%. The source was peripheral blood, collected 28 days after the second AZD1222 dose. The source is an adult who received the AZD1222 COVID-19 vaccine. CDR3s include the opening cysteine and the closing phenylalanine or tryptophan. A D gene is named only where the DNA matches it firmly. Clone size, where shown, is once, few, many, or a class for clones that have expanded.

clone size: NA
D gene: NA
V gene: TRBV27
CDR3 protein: CASLGFTEAFF

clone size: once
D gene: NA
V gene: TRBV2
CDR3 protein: CASSEPPRGEQYF

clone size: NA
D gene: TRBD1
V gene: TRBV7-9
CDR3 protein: CASSSQGAGEKLFF

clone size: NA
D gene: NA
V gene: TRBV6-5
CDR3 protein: CASSYSEARSNEKLFF

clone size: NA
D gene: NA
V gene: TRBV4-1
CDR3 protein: CASSQGSPLHF

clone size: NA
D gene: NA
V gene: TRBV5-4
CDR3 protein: CASSLARLRQETQYF

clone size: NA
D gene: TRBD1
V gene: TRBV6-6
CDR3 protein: CASSLRGGTGPTGELFF

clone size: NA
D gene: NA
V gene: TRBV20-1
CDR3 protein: CSAARGDGYTF

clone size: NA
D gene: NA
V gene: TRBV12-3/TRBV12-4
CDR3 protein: CASRPDGTRGYTF

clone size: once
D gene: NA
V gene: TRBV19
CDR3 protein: CASKVGVLAGYGYTF

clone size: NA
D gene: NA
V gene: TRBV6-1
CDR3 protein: CASSEAPGQHQPQHF

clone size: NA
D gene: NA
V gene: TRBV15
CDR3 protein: CATSTRYNEQFF

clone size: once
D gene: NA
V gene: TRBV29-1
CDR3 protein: CSVGEGRANTEAFF

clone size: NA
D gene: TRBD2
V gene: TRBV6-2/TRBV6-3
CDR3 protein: CASSFSGGRETQYF

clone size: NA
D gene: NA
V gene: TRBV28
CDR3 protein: CASSFPDSFAGQYF

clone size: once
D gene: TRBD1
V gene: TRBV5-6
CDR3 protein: CASSGQGQYGYTF

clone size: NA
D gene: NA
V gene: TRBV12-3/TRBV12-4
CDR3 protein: CASSPDWGIQYF

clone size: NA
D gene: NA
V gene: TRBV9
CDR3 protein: CASSVYGGADTQYF

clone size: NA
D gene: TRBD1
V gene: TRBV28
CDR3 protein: CASSFGGTVGEKLFF

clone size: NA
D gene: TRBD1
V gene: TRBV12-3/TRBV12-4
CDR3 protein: CASSQGQGYTIYF

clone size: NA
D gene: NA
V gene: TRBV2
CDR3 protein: CASREEVSYGYTF

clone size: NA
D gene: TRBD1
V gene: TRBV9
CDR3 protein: CASSVAGQGYEQYF

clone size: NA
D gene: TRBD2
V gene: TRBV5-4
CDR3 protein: CASSPELAATDTQYF

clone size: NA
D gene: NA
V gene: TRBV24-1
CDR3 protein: CATSVDAHNEQFF

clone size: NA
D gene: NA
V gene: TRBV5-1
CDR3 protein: CASSADGGPIDTQYF